The TCR beta chain described here comes from a study of shared clonotypes between healthy human individuals. V lost 3 bases and J 3 bases, leaving 8 bases between the germline ends. Per the germline V gene, CDR1 is MNHNY and CDR2 is SVGAGI (reference sequence). The CDR3 loop spans 14 amino acids. A word on this clone: Its antigen is still unknown.

Study observations and caveats: Sampling used blood alone; tissue repertoires probably differ.

The donors were adults (healthy and HIV-negative) with no recent acute infections or vaccinations. The deep-level immunoSEQ assay was used. The data were produced by immunoSEQ multiplex PCR, yet TCRdb's version contains in-frame clones alone and is incomplete. Of millions of clones in the sample, just over 90% were seen once. The V and J genes are TRBV6-6 and TRBJ2-2; D unresolved. The TCR sequence derives from a man aged 18-30 years in good health. Some clones in this sample may be carry-over from other donors' samples. The sequencing input was naive CD4+ T cells from PBMCs. Subset given: CD45RA+ positively selected. Written as DNA, the CDR3 is TGTGCCAGCAGTTATGGGCAGTACACCGGGGAGCTGTTTTTT. Translated, it gives CASSYGQYTGELFF.